The following is a TCR beta chain sequence with its context. Its target is unknown. This specimen comes from a study of cytomegalovirus exposure and HLA in healthy donors. About the research overall: T cells numbering about 200 million yielded 90 million to 140 million unique TCR beta sequences in an earlier analysis. The study, taken as a whole, reports: Cytomegalovirus association was listed for about 150 TCR beta chains.

Trimming stripped 6 bases from V and 6 bases from J, with 8 bases between. Germline V gene lookup returns CDR1 MNHNS and CDR2 SASEGT. The CDR3 has 12 residues. A multiplex PCR was run with 60 Vbeta primers and 13 Jbeta primers. The assay was immunoSEQ multiplex PCR, and TCRdb's table has in-frame clones only and misses some. The profile shows about 120,000 clones, 50% to 75% of them singletons. Sequenced: PBMCs. The gene calls are TRBV6-1 and TRBJ1-4; a weak D match, TRBD1 (5 bases). The clonotype comes from a woman in her thirties or forties in good health and CMV-seropositive. The CDR3 DNA reads TGTGCCAGCAGGGACAATGATGAAAAACTGTTTTTT. Translation gives CASRDNDEKLFF.